This note documents a single TCR beta chain sequence. The antigen is unknown. TCRdb itself ran the PCR reads through MiXCR, one entry per CDR3 protein. The table includes tens of thousands of distinct CDR3 sequences, about 47% detected once. The data were obtained in a study of vaccination and CD4 T cells after COVID-19. Time point in this sample: late sampling 161 to 241 days after vaccination in a few convalescent patients. The dates of positive PCR tests extended from March through December 2020 and came before the US Alpha, Beta and Delta variants. Broader study findings: Convalescent patient numbers were relatively low, with no early post-infection timepoints. Of the reactive clones in convalescent patients, a median roughly 90% showed up only post-vaccination. SARS-CoV-2-reactive clonotype medians increased from around 21 to 38, not significantly.

The germline V gene encodes CDR1 MDHEN and CDR2 SYDVKM. The CDR3 consists of 15 residues. V lost 10 bases to trimming and J lost 4 bases; unmatched junction nucleotides: 13. The sequence came from a human donor who had recovered from COVID-19. Here the sequenced sample was CD4+ T cells from blood, taken about 7 months after SARS-CoV-2 vaccination. The chain recombines TRBV28 with TRBJ2-1; TRBD2 matches 7 bases. This CDR3 is CATKGAGELYNEQFF. CDR3 in DNA: TGTGCCACCAAAGGGGCGGGGGAGCTATACAATGAGCAGTTCTTC.